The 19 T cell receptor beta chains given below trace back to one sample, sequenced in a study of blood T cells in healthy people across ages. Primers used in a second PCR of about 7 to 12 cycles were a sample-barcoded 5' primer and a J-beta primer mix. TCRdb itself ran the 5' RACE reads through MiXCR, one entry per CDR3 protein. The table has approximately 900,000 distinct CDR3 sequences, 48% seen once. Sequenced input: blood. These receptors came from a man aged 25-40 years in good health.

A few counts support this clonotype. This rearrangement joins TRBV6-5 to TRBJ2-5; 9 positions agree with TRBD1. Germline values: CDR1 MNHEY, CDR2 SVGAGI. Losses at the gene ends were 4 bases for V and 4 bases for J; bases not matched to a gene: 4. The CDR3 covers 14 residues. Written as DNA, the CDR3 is TGTGCCAGCAGTTTCGGGACAGGGACAGAGACCCAGTACTTC. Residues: CASSFGTGTETQYF.

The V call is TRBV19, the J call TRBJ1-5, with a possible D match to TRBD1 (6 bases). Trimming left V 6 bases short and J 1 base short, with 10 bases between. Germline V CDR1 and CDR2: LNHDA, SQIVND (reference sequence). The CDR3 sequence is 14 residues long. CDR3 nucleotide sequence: TGTGCCAGTAGCCACGGACAGAGCAATCAGCCCCAGCATTTT. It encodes CASSHGQSNQPQHF.

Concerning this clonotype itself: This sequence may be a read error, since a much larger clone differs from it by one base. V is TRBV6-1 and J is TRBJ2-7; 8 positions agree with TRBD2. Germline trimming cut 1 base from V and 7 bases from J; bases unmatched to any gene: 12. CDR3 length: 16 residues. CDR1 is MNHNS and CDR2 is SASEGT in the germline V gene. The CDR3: CASSEDEGGGYNEQYF. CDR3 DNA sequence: TGTGCCAGCAGTGAAGATGAAGGCGGGGGGTACAATGAGCAGTACTTC.

The CDR3 DNA reads TGCGCCAGCAGCCAAGGCCGGGAGCGTGGCTACACCTTC. It specifies CASSQGRERGYTF. This chain joins TRBV4-1 and TRBJ1-2; the D is unclear. The CDR3 sequence is 13 residues long. V lost 1 base, J lost 7 bases, and 10 bases lay in between. The germline V gene encodes CDR1 MGHRA and CDR2 YSYEKL.

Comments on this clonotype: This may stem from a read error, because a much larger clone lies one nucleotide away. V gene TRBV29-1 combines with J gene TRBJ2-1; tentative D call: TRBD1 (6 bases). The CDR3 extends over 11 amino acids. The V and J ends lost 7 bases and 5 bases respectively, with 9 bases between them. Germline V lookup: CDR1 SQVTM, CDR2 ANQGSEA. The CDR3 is CSGGQHNEQFF. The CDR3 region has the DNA TGCAGCGGAGGACAGCACAATGAGCAGTTCTTC.

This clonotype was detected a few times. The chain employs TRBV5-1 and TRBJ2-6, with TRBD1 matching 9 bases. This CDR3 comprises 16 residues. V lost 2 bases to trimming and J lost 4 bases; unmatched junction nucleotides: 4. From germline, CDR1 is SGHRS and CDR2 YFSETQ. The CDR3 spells CASSLQGAGGANVLTF. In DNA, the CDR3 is TGCGCCAGCAGCTTACAGGGGGCAGGAGGGGCCAACGTCCTGACTTTC.

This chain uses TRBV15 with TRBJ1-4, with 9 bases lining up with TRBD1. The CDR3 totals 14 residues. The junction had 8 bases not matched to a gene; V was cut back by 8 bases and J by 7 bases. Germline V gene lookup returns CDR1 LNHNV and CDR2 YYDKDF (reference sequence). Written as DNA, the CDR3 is TGTGCCACCCGCCTCGACAGGGGGTCTGAAAAACTGTTTTTT. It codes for CATRLDRGSEKLFF.

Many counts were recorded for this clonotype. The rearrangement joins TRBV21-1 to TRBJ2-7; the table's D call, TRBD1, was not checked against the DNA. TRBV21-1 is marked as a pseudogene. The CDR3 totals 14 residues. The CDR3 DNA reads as TGTGCCAGCAGCGGCCGGACAGGGAACTACGAGCAGTACTTC. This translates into CASSGRTGNYEQYF.

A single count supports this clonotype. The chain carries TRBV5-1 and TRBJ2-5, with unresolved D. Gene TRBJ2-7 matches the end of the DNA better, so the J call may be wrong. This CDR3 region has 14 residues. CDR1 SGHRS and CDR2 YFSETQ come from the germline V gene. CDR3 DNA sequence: TGCGCCAGCAGCGTGGACGGCTGGAGTAACGAGCAGTACTTC. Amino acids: CASSVDGWSNEQYF.

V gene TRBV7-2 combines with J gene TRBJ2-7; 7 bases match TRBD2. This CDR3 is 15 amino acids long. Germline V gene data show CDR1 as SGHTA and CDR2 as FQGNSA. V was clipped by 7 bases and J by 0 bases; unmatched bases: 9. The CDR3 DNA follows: TGTGCCAGCACCGCAAGCGGGGAGAGCTCCTACGAGCAGTACTTC. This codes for CASTASGESSYEQYF.

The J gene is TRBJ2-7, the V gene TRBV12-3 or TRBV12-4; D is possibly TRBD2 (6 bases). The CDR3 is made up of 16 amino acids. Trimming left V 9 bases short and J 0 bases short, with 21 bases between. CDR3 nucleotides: TGTGCCAGTAGCCGGTTAGTGGGGACTCTCTCCTACGAGCAGTACTTC. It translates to CASSRLVGTLSYEQYF.

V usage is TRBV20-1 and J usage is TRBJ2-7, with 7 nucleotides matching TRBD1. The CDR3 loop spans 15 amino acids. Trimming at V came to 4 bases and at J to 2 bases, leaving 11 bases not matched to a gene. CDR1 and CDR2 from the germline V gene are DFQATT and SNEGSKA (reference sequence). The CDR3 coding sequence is TGCAGTGCTACACAAACCGACAGGGTCACCTACGAGCAGTACTTC. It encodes CSATQTDRVTYEQYF.

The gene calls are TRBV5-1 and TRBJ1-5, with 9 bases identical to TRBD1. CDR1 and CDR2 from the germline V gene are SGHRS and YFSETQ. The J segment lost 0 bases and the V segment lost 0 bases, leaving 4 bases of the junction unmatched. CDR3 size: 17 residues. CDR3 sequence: CASSLGTGDYSNQPQHF. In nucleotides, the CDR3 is TGCGCCAGCAGCTTGGGGACAGGGGACTATAGCAATCAGCCCCAGCATTTT.

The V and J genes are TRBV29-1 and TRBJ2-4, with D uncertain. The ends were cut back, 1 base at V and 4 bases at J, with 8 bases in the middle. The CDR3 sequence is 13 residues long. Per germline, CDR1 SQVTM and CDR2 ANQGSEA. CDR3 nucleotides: TGCAGCGTTGAAGGCCAGGTTAAAAACATTCAGTACTTC. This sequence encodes CSVEGQVKNIQYF.

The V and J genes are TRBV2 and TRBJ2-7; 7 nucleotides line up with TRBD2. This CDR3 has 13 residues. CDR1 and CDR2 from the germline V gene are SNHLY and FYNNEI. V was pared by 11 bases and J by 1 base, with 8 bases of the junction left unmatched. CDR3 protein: CARSSGGSYEQYF. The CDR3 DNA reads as TGTGCCCGATCTTCGGGAGGTTCCTACGAGCAGTACTTC.

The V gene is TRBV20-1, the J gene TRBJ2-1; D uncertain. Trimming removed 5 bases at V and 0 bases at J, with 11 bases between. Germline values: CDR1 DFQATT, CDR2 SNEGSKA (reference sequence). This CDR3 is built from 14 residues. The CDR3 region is CSAVDGSSYNEQFF. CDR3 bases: TGCAGTGCTGTGGACGGTAGCTCCTACAATGAGCAGTTCTTC.

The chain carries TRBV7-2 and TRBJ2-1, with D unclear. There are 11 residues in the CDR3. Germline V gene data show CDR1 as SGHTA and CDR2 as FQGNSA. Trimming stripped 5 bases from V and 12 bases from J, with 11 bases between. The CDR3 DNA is TGTGCCAGCAGCCCCGCCTACGGGCAGTTCTTC. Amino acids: CASSPAYGQFF.

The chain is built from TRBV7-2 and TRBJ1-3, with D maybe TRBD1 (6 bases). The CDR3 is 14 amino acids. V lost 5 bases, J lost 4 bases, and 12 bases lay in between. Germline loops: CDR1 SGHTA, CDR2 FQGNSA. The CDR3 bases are TGTACCAGCAGCGCGCGCGACAGGGGAAACACCATATATTTT. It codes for CTSSARDRGNTIYF.

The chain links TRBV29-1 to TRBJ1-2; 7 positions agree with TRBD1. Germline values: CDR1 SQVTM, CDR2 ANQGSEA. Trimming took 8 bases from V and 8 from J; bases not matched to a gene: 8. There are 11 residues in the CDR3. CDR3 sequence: CSLQGGGGYTF. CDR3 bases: TGCAGCCTCCAGGGGGGCGGGGGCTACACCTTC.